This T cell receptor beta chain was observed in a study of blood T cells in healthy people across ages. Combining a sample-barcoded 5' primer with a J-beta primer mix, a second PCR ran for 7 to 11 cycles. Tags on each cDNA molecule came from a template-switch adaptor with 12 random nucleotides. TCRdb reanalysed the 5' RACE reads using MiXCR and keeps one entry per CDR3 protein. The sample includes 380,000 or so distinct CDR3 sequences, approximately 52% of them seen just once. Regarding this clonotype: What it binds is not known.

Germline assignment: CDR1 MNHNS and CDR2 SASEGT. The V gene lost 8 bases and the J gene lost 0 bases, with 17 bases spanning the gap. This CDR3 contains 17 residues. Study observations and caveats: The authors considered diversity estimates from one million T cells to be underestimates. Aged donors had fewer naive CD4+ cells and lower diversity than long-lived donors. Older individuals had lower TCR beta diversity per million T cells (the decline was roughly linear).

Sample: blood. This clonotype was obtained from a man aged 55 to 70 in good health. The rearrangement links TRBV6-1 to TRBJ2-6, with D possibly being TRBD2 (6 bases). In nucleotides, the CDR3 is TGTGCCAGCGGGTCGGGAGCACCGAACTCTGGGGCCAACGTCCTGACTTTC. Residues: CASGSGAPNSGANVLTF.